Each of the 6 T cell receptor beta chains below was sequenced from the same sample in a study of T cells after yellow fever vaccination. Using its own MiXCR run on the 5' RACE reads, TCRdb lists one record per CDR3 protein. The sample gives 620,000 or so distinct CDR3 sequences, roughly a sixth of which show up once; 15% to 20% is in the top ten. The sample in question was PBMCs, obtained about 5 days after the first yellow fever vaccination. These receptors were obtained from a man aged 18 to 29 who received the YFV17D yellow fever vaccine.

This clonotype was found a few times. The chain has TRBV5-4 and TRBJ2-5, with a possible D match to TRBD1 (7 bases). The CDR3 is made up of 17 amino acids. In germline, CDR1 is SGHNT, CDR2 YYREEE (reference sequence). V was pared by 1 base and J by 5 bases, with 21 bases between. CDR3 sequence reads: CASSLLIGGGGRETQYF. CDR3 bases: TGTGCCAGCAGCTTGTTGATAGGTGGAGGGGGCAGGGAGACCCAGTACTTC. Full variable domain (missing parts from reference TRBV5-4 and TRBJ2-5): ETGVTQSPTHLIKTRGQQVTLRCSSQSGHNTVSWYQQALGQGPQFIFQYYREEENGRGNFPPRFSGLQFPNYSSELNVNALELDDSALYLCASSLLIGGGGRETQYFGPGTRLLVL.

The CDR3 DNA reads TGTGCCACCTGGGGGCCTGGGGTGACCCAGTACTTC. Its translation is CATWGPGVTQYF. The rearrangement links TRBV24-1 to TRBJ2-5, with TRBD1 as a possible D gene (6 bases). V lost 9 bases and J lost 7, with 14 bases in between. Germline CDR1 reads KGHDR; CDR2 reads SFDVKD. This CDR3 is built from 12 residues.

The V call is TRBV12-3 or TRBV12-4, the J call TRBJ2-3, with D possibly called TRBD1 or TRBD2 (5 bases each). This CDR3 contains 14 residues. V was cut by 3 bases and J by 6 bases, with 13 bases left in between. CDR3 sequence reads: CASSLGHTGDTQYF. CDR3 nucleotides: TGTGCCAGCAGTTTGGGGCACACGGGGGATACGCAGTATTTT.

This clonotype was observed at least ten times. The chain links TRBV9 to TRBJ2-3; no firm D call. Trimming removed 2 bases from V and 6 bases from J, with 4 bases in between. Germline CDR1 SGDLS, CDR2 YYNGEE. The CDR3 sequence is 11 residues long. The CDR3: CASSVGDTQYF. DNA of the CDR3: TGTGCCAGCAGCGTGGGGGATACGCAGTATTTT.

This clonotype was picked up a small number of times. The rearrangement joins TRBV28 to TRBJ1-1; possible D gene TRBD1, 5 bases. CDR1 MDHEN and CDR2 SYDVKM come from the germline V gene. Trimming took 6 bases from V and 10 from J, leaving 15 bases between them. The CDR3 runs 12 residues. In DNA form, the CDR3 reads TGTGCCAGCAGGGATGGGACGGGGAGAGCTTTCTTT. Translated, it gives CASRDGTGRAFF. Looking up the rest from reference TRBV28 and TRBJ1-1 gives the full variable domain: DVKVTQSSRYLVKRTGEKVFLECVQDMDHENMFWYRQDPGLGLRLIYFSYDVKMKEKGDIPEGYSVSREKKERFSLILESASTNQTSMYLCASRDGTGRAFFGQGTRLTVV.

This clonotype was observed a handful of times. The J gene is TRBJ1-1, the V gene TRBV6-1; perhaps TRBD1 as D (5 bases). Germline V gives CDR1 MNHNS, CDR2 SASEGT. The CDR3 spans 13 residues. Deletions cut 6 bases from V and 5 bases from J, with 13 bases between. CDR3 in amino acids: CASRPGPLTEAFF. Here the CDR3 DNA reads TGTGCCAGCAGGCCGGGACCCTTGACTGAAGCTTTCTTT.